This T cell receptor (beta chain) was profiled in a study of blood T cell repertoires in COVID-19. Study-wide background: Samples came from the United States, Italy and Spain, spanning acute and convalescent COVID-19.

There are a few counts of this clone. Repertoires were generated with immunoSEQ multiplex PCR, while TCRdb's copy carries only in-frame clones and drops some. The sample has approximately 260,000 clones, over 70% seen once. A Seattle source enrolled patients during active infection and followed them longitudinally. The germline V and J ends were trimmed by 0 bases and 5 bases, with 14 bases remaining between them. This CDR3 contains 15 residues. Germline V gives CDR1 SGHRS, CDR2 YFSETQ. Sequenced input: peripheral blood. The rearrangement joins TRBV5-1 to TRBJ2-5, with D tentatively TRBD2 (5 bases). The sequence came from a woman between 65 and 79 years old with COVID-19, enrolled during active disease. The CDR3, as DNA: TGCGCCAGCAGCTTGGCGCCCCCCCGGGGTGAGACCCAGTACTTC. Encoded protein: CASSLAPPRGETQYF.